This entry features one T cell receptor (beta chain) sequence. Its target is not known. The sample belongs to a study of OX40 agonist ivuxolimab in advanced cancers. About the study: Clinicians treated patients with ivuxolimab, an agonistic anti-OX40 (CD134) antibody.

TCRdb's table, derived via immunoSEQ multiplex PCR, lists solely in-frame clones and lacks some. This sample has tens of thousands of clones, with about 90% found just once. Study conclusions and caveats: At 0.1 to 3.0 mg/kg, CD4+ and CD8+ blood T cells expanded clonally by week 6. Some nonresponders additionally presented with little normalized T-cell clonal expansion.

This CDR3 has 15 residues. Germline V CDR1 and CDR2: SNHLY, FYNNEI. V lost 5 bases, J lost 6 bases, and 5 bases stayed unmatched. Source: CD4+ or CD8+ T cells sorted from blood, taken in a trial of the OX40 agonist ivuxolimab. The chain has TRBV2 and TRBJ2-2; 11 bases fit TRBD2. The receptor was isolated from an adult with an advanced solid tumor such as melanoma, head and neck, liver or kidney cancer. The CDR3 DNA follows: TGTGCCAGCAGTCTAGCGGGAGGATTGGCCGGGGAGCTGTTTTTT. Translated: CASSLAGGLAGELFF.